The entry below describes one T cell receptor beta chain. Sequencing was performed with immunoSEQ multiplex PCR; in TCRdb, only in-frame clones are kept and a portion is missing. The profile shows approximately 240,000 clones, 80% to 95% of them singletons. These data are taken from a study of cytomegalovirus exposure and HLA in healthy donors. The V end was cut by 3 bases, the J end by 1 base, with 13 bases between. CDR1 MNHEY and CDR2 SMNVEV come from the germline V gene (reference sequence). The CDR3 contains 16 residues. What was sequenced was PBMCs. The clonotype comes from a woman under 30 in good health and CMV-seronegative. The chain couples TRBV27 to TRBJ2-1; D uncertain. The CDR3 loop reads CASSFSRGRSYNEQFF. The CDR3 DNA is TGTGCCAGCAGTTTCTCCCGCGGTAGGTCCTACAATGAGCAGTTCTTC.